This record concerns one TCR beta chain sequence. Germline CDR1 reads LNHDA; CDR2 reads SQIVND (reference sequence). CDR3 length equals 15 residues. Trimming at V came to 4 bases and at J to 4 bases, leaving 7 bases not matched to a gene. The data were obtained in a study of blood T cell repertoires in COVID-19. Turning to the study itself: From the United States, Italy and Spain came samples of acute and convalescent COVID-19.

Authors' processing steps: Nucleated cell counts were estimated from reference gene primer amplification. The repertoire was sequenced with immunoSEQ multiplex PCR; TCRdb's copy has only in-frame clones and lacks some. V, J and clone size reflect that table, while D and trimming were determined from the DNA. The data show about 62,000 clones, 76% seen once. V gene TRBV19 combines with J gene TRBJ1-2; 9 bases align to TRBD1. The origin of this receptor is a woman between 45 and 65 years old with active or convalescent COVID-19. Specimen: peripheral blood. The CDR3 sequence: CASSNLGQGIYGYTF. The CDR3 nucleotides are TGTGCCAGTAGTAATCTCGGACAGGGGATCTATGGCTACACCTTC. Based on the CDR3 plus reference TRBV19 and TRBJ1-2, the full variable domain is DGGITQSPKYLFRKEGQNVTLSCEQNLNHDAMYWYRQDPGQGLRLIYYSQIVNDFQKGDIAEGYSVSREKKESFPLTVTSAQKNPTAFYLCASSNLGQGIYGYTFGSGTRLTVV.